Reported below is one T cell receptor beta chain. CDR1 and CDR2 from the germline V gene are SGHAT and FQNNGV. Losses at the gene ends were 0 bases for V and 7 bases for J; bases not matched to a gene: 5. The CDR3 length is 14 residues. Measured with immunoSEQ multiplex PCR; TCRdb has only the in-frame clones, and not every one. Among about 300,000 clones listed, roughly 86% were seen once. The sample originates from a study of blood T cell repertoires in COVID-19. As for the study in general: COVID-19 samples, acute and convalescent, were from the United States, Italy and Spain.

The sequence was obtained from a woman aged 30 to 39 with COVID-19, enrolled during active disease. The sequenced sample consisted of peripheral blood. The chain employs TRBV11-2 and TRBJ1-2, with 7 bases identical to TRBD1. The CDR3 nucleotides are TGTGCCAGCAGCTTAGATGGAACAGGGGTTGGCTACACCTTC. This gives the protein CASSLDGTGVGYTF.